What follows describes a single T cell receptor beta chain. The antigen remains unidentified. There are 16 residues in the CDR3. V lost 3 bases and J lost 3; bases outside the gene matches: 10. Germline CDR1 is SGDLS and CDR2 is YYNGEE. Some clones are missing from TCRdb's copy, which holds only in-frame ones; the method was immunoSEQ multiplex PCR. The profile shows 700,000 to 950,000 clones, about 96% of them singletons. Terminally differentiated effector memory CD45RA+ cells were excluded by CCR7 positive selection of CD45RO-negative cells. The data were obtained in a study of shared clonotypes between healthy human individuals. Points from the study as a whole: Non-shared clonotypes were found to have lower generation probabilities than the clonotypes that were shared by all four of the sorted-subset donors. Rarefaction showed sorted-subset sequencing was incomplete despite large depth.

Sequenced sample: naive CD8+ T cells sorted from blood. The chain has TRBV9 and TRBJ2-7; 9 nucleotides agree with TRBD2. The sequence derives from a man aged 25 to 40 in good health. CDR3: CASSGREREALYEQYF. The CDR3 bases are TGTGCCAGCAGCGGTCGCGAGCGGGAGGCCCTCTACGAGCAGTACTTC.